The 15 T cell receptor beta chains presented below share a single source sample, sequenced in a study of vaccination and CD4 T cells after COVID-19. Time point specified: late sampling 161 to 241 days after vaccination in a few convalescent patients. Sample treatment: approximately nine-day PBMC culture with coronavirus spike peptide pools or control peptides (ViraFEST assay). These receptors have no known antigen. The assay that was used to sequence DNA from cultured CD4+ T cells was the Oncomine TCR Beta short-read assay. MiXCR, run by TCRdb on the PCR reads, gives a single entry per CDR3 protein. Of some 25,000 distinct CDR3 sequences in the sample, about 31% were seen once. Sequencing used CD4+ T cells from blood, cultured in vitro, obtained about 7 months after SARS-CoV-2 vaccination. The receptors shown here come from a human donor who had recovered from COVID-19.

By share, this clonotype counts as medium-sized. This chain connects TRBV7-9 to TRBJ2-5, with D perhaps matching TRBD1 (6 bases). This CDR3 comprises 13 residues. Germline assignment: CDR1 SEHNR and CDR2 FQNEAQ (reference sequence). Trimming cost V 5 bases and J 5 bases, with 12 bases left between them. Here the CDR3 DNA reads TGTGCCAGCAGCACAGTGGGGGCGGAGACCCAGTACTTC. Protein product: CASSTVGAETQYF.

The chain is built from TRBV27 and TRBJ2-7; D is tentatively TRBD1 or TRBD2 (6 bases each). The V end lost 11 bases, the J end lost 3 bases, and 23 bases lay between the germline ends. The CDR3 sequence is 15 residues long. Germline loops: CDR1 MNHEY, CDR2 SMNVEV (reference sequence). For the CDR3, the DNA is TGTGCCTCCCAGGTTGGCGGGACACAGATCTACGAGCAGTACTTC. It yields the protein CASQVGGTQIYEQYF.

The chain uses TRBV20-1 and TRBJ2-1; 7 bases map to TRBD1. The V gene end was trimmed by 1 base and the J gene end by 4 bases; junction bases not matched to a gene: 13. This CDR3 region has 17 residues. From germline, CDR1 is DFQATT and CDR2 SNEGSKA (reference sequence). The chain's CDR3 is CSARVVDRGGGYNEQFF. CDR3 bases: TGCAGTGCTAGAGTAGTGGATAGAGGGGGCGGATACAATGAGCAGTTCTTC.

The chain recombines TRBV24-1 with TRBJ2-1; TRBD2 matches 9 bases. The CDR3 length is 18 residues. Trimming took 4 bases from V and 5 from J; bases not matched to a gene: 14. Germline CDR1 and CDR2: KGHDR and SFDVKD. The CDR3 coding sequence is TGTGCCACCAGTGAAGGACTAGCGCTTCTTCGCCCCAACAATGAGCAGTTCTTC. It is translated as CATSEGLALLRPNNEQFF.

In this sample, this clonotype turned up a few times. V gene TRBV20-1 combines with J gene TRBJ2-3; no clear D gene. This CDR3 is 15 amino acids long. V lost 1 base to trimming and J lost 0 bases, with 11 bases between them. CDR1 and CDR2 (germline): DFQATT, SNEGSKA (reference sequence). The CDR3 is CSARVSASSTDTQYF. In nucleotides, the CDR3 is TGCAGTGCTAGAGTGTCAGCCTCTAGCACAGATACGCAGTATTTT.

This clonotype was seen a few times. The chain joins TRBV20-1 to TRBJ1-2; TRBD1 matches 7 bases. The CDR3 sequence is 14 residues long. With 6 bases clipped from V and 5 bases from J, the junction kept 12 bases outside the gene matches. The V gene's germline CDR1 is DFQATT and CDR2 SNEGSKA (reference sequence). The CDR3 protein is CSASPGTEPYGYTF. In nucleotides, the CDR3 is TGCAGTGCCAGTCCCGGGACAGAGCCGTATGGCTACACCTTC.

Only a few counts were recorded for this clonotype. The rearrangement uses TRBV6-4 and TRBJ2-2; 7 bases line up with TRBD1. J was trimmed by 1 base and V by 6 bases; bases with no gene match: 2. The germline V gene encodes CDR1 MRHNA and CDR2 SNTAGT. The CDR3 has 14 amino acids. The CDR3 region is CASSRDRNTGELFF. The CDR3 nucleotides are TGTGCCAGCAGCCGGGACAGGAACACCGGGGAGCTGTTTTTT.

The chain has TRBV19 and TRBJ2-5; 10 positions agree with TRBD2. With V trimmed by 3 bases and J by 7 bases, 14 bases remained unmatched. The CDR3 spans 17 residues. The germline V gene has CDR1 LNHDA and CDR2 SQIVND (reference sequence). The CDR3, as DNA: TGTGCCAGTAGTATCACCTCCCTAGCGGGGGATCGGGGGACCCAGTACTTC. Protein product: CASSITSLAGDRGTQYF.

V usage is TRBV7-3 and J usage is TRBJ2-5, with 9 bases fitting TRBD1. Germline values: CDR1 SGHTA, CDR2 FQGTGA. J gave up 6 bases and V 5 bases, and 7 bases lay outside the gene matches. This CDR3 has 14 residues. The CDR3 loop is CASSAAGQGQTQYF. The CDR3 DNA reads TGTGCCAGCAGCGCCGCGGGACAGGGTCAGACCCAGTACTTC.

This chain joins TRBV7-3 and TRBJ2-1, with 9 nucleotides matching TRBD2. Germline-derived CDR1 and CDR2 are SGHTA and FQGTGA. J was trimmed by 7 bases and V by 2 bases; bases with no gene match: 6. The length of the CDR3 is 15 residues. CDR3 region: CASSLGSGSGNEQFF. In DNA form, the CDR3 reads TGTGCCAGCAGCTTAGGTAGCGGGAGTGGAAATGAGCAGTTCTTC.

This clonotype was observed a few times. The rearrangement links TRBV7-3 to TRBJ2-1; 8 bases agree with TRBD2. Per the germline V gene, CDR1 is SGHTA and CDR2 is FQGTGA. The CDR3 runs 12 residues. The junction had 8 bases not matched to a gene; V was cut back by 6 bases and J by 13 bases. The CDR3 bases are TGTGCCAGCAGGAGTACTAGCGGAGGCCAGTTCTTC. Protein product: CASRSTSGGQFF.

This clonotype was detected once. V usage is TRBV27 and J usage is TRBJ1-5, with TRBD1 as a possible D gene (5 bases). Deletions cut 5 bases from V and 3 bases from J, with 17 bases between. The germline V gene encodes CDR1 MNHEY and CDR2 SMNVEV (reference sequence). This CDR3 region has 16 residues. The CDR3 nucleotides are TGTGCCAGCAGTCCATTCTATGACAGTTCCAATCAGCCCCAGCATTTT. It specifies CASSPFYDSSNQPQHF.

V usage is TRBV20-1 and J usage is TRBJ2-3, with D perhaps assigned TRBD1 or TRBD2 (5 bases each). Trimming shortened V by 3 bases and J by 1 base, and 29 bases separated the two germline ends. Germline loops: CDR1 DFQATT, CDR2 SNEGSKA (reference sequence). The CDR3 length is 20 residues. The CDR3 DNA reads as TGCAGTGCTAGGCCCCCCCCGGGACCCATCATGTACGAGCGCACAGATACGCAGTATTTT. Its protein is CSARPPPGPIMYERTDTQYF.

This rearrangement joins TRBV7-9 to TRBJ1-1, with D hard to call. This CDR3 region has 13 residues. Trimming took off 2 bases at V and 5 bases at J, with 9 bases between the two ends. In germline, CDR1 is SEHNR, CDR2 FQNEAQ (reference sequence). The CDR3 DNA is TGTGCCAGCAGCTTATCTGGAGGAACTGAAGCTTTCTTT. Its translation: CASSLSGGTEAFF.

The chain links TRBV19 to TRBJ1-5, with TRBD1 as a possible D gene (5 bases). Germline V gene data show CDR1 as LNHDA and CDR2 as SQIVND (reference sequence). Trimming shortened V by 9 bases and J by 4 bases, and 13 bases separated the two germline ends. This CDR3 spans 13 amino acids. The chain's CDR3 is CASNRGRNQPQHF. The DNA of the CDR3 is TGTGCCAGCAACCGGGGCAGGAATCAGCCCCAGCATTTT.